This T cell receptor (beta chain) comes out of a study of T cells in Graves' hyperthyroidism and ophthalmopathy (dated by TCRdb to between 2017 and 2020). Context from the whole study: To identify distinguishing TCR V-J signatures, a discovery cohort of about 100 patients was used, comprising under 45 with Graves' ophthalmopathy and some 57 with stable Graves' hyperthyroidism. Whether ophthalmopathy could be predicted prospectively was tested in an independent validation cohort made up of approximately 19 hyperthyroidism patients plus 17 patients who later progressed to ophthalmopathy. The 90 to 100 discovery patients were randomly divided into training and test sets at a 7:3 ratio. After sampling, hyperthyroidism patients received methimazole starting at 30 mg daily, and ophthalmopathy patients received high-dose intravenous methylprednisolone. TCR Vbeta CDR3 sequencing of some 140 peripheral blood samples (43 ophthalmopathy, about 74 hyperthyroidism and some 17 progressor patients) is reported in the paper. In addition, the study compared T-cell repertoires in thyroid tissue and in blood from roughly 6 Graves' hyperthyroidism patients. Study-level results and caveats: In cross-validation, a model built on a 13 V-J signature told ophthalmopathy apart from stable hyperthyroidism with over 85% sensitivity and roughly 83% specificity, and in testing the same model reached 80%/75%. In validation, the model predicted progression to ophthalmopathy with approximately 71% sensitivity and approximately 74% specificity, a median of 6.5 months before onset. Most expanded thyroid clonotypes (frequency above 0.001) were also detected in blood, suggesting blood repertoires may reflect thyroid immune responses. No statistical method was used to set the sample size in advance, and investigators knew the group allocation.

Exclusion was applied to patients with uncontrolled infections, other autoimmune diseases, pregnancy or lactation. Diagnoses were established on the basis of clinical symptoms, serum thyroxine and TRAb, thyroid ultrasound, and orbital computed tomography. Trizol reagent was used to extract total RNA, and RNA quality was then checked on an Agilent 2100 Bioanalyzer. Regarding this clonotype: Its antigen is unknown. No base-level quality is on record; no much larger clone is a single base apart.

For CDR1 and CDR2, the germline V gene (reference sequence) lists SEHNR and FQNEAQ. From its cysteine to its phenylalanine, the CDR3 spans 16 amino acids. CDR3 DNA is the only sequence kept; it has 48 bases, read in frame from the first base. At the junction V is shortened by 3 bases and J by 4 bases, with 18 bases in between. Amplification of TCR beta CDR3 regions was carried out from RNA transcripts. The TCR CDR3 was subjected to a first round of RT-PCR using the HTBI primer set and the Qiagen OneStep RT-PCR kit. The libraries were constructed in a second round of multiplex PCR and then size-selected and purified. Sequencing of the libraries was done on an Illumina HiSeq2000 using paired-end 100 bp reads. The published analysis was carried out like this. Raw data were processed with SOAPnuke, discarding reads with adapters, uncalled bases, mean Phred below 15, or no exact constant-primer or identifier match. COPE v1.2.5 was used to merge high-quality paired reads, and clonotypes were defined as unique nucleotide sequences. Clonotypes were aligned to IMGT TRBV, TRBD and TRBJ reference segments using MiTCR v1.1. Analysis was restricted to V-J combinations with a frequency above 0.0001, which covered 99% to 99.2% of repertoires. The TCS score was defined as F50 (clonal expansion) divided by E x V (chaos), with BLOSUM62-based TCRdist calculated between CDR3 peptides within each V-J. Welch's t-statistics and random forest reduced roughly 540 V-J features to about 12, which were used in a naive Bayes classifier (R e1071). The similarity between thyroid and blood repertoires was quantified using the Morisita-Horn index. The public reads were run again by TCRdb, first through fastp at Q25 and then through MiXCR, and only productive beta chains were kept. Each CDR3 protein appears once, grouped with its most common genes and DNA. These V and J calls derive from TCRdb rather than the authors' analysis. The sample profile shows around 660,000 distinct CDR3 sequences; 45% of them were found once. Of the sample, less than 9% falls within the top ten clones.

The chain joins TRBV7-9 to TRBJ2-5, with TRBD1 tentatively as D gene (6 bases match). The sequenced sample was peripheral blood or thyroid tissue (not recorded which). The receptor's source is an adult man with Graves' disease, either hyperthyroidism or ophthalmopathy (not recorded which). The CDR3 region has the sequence CASSLTGTTGGETQYF. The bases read TGTGCCAGCAGCTTGACCGGGACAACCGGTGGAGAGACCCAGTACTTC.